This T cell receptor (beta chain) came from a study of siplizumab effects on memory and regulatory T cells. The sample holds one count of this clone. The germline V and J ends were trimmed by 3 bases and 8 bases, with 10 bases remaining between them. The CDR3 spans 12 residues. Germline loops: CDR1 SGHVS, CDR2 FQNEAQ. The protocol was immunoSEQ multiplex PCR, while the TCRdb copy is restricted to in-frame clones and leaves out a portion. The sample records 90,000 to 130,000 clones, just under 95% being singletons. The sample was CD4+ T cells sorted from blood. V and J are TRBV7-8 and TRBJ1-2; weak D call: TRBD1 (5 bases). This clonotype originated in a human donor in good health. The CDR3 DNA reads TGTGCCAGCAGCTTCCGGGGCGACGGCTACACCTTC. Protein: CASSFRGDGYTF.